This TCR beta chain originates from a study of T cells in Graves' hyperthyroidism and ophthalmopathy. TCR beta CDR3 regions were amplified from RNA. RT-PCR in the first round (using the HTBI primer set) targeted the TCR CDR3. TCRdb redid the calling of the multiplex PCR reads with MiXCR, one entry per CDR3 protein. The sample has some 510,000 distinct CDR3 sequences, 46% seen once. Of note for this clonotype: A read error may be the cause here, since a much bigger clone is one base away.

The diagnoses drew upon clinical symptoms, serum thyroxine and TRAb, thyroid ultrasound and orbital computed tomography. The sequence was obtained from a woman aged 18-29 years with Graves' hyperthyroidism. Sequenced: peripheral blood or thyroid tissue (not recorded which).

The CDR3, as DNA: TGTGCCACCAGCCTAAGCCGGGGCATCGGAAGCACCATATATTTT. Its translation is CATSLSRGIGSTIYF. This chain joins TRBV15 and TRBJ1-3; weak D call: TRBD1 (5 bases). CDR1 LNHNV and CDR2 YYDKDF come from the germline V gene (reference sequence). The CDR3 is 15 residues long.